Detailed here is one TCR beta chain. Its cognate antigen is unknown. Sample-barcoded 5' priming and a J-beta primer mix drove a second PCR of roughly 6 to 12 cycles. Unique molecular identifiers of 12 random nucleotides labeled each cDNA. Sequencing yielded, for each sample, at least 3 million paired-end reads carrying CDR3. In TCRdb, the 5' RACE reads were re-called with MiXCR into one record per CDR3 protein. In the table there are 1.2 million to 1.5 million distinct CDR3 sequences, 55% to 75% of which are singletons. Peripheral blood was drawn, about 9.7 milliliters per donor. The sample originates from a study of blood T cells in healthy people across ages. Study-level results: Bulk PBMC profiling left naive and antigen-experienced comparisons inconclusive.

This TCR came from a man aged 18 to 29 in good health. Sequenced input: blood.

The CDR3 region has the DNA TGTGCCAGCAGCTTACGCCGCCTTAGCACAGATACGCAGTATTTT. This sequence encodes CASSLRRLSTDTQYF. This chain links TRBV7-9 with TRBJ2-3; D gene ambiguous. The germline V gene encodes CDR1 SEHNR and CDR2 FQNEAQ (reference sequence). The CDR3 loop spans 15 amino acids. The V end lost 2 bases, the J end lost 0 bases, and 9 bases lay between the germline ends.